What follows are 18 T cell receptor beta chains derived from one specimen sequenced in a study of T cells in Graves' hyperthyroidism and ophthalmopathy. TCR beta CDR3 region amplification was performed from RNA transcripts. Researchers ran a first-round RT-PCR on the TCR CDR3 using the HTBI primer set. TCRdb re-called the multiplex PCR reads through MiXCR, storing one row per CDR3 protein. Seen here are 640,000 or so distinct CDR3 sequences, 14% observed once, and the top ten hold roughly 7%. The sequenced sample was blood. The origin of the receptors is a young woman with Graves' ophthalmopathy.

The chain combines TRBV2 with TRBJ2-3; the match to TRBD1 covers 9 bases. Unmatched junction bases numbered 4, after V lost 6 bases and J lost 3 bases. From germline, CDR1 is SNHLY and CDR2 FYNNEI. The CDR3 has 14 amino acids. CDR3 DNA sequence: TGTGCCAGCAGAGAGGACAGGGGAACAGATACGCAGTATTTT. Translation: CASREDRGTDTQYF. Variable domain in full (rest from reference TRBV2 and TRBJ2-3): EPEVTQTPSHQVTQMGQEVILRCVPISNHLYFYWYRQILGQKVEFLVSFYNNEISEKSEIFDDQFSVERPDGSNFTLKIRSTKLEDSAMYFCASREDRGTDTQYFGPGTRLTVL.

This clonotype was recorded at least ten times. This chain uses TRBV6-1 with TRBJ2-3; D possibly uses TRBD1 or TRBD2 (5 bases each). In germline, CDR1 is MNHNS, CDR2 SASEGT. CDR3 length: 15 amino acids. V was clipped by 5 bases and J by 2 bases, with 14 bases between them. The CDR3 protein is CASSLGPSYTDTQYF. CDR3 nucleotides: TGTGCCAGCAGTTTGGGACCTTCCTACACAGATACGCAGTATTTT.

With respect to this clonotype: One base away lies a much larger clone, so this may be a sequencing read error. This chain joins TRBV7-8 and TRBJ1-2; 9 nucleotides line up with TRBD1. CDR3 size: 13 residues. Trimming at V came to 5 bases and at J to 6 bases, leaving 4 bases not matched to a gene. CDR1 and CDR2 from the germline V gene are SGHVS and FQNEAQ. The CDR3 here is CASSVQGADGYTF. The CDR3 bases are TGTGCCAGCAGCGTACAGGGGGCCGATGGCTACACCTTC.

This clonotype was recorded many times. This rearrangement joins TRBV2 to TRBJ2-7; D unresolved. This CDR3 has 14 amino acids. Germline assignment: CDR1 SNHLY and CDR2 FYNNEI. Trimming shortened V by 6 bases and J by 3 bases, and 15 bases separated the two germline ends. DNA of the CDR3: TGTGCCAGCAGCCCTCGGCTAGGAGTCTACGAGCAGTACTTC. This translates into CASSPRLGVYEQYF. The full variable domain, in which reference TRBV2 and TRBJ2-7 provide the parts outside the CDR3, is EPEVTQTPSHQVTQMGQEVILRCVPISNHLYFYWYRQILGQKVEFLVSFYNNEISEKSEIFDDQFSVERPDGSNFTLKIRSTKLEDSAMYFCASSPRLGVYEQYFGPGTRLTVT.

Ten or more counts support this clonotype. The rearrangement uses TRBV10-3 and TRBJ2-3; D tentatively reads TRBD1 or TRBD2 (7 bases each). The CDR3 has 16 amino acids. Germline CDR1 is ENHRY and CDR2 is SYGVKD. V lost 0 bases to trimming and J lost 3 bases, with 13 bases between them. CDR3 nucleotides: TGTGCCATCAGTGAGTCTGGCGGGGGACAGACAGATACGCAGTATTTT. Translated: CAISESGGGQTDTQYF.

This chain uses TRBV29-1 with TRBJ2-2; D might be TRBD1 or TRBD2, each matching 5 bases. Germline V gene lookup returns CDR1 SQVTM and CDR2 ANQGSEA. The CDR3 is 13 amino acids. Trimming shortened V by 6 bases and J by 4 bases, and 12 bases separated the two germline ends. The CDR3 sequence: CSVPEGSTGELFF. CDR3 DNA: TGCAGCGTCCCAGAGGGGTCCACCGGGGAGCTGTTTTTT.

The rearrangement uses TRBV6-1 and TRBJ1-4; D gene unclear. The CDR3 loop spans 15 amino acids. V shed 5 bases and J shed 8 bases, with 18 bases lying between them. From germline, CDR1 is MNHNS and CDR2 SASEGT. The CDR3 protein is CASSPETGIGEKLFF. CDR3 nucleotides: TGTGCCAGCAGTCCCGAAACCGGAATTGGAGAAAAACTGTTTTTT.

This clonotype was observed a few times. The chain combines TRBV19 with TRBJ2-3, with D unresolved. CDR1 is LNHDA, CDR2 SQIVND, per germline (reference sequence). CDR3 length: 13 amino acids. V was cut by 7 bases and J by 6 bases, with 14 bases left in between. The CDR3 region is CASKERPADTQYF. The CDR3 coding sequence is TGTGCCAGTAAGGAGCGTCCCGCTGATACGCAGTATTTT.

This sequence joins TRBV29-1 and TRBJ2-4; a possible D gene is TRBD1 (6 bases). Germline-derived CDR1 and CDR2 are SQVTM and ANQGSEA. V dropped 7 bases and J dropped 0 bases, with 22 bases sitting between them. The CDR3 runs 17 residues. Here the CDR3 DNA reads TGCAGCGCAAGGGACACGCACCCCCGAATAGCCAAAAACATTCAGTACTTC. It translates to CSARDTHPRIAKNIQYF. The variable domain in full, with the rest retrieved from reference TRBV29-1 and TRBJ2-4, is SAVISQKPSRDICQRGTSLTIQCQVDSQVTMMFWYRQQPGQSLTLIATANQGSEATYESGFVIDKFPISRPNLTFSTLTVSNMSPEDSSIYLCSARDTHPRIAKNIQYFGAGTRLSVL.

V gene TRBV24-1 combines with J gene TRBJ2-4; TRBD1 matches at 7 bases. In germline, CDR1 is KGHDR, CDR2 SFDVKD. The V and J ends lost 7 bases and 6 bases, in that order; junction bases with no gene match: 8. There are 14 residues in the CDR3. Here the CDR3 reads CATSLTAGGNIQYF. The CDR3 region has the DNA TGTGCCACCAGCCTTACGGCAGGGGGAAACATTCAGTACTTC.

This clonotype showed up many times. The chain joins TRBV9 to TRBJ2-2; 7 bases map to TRBD2. CDR1 is SGDLS and CDR2 is YYNGEE in the germline V gene. The CDR3 is 15 amino acids. V was clipped by 0 bases and J by 4 bases; unmatched bases: 3. Here the CDR3 reads CASSVGGSATGELFF. DNA for the CDR3: TGTGCCAGCAGCGTAGGCGGGAGTGCCACCGGGGAGCTGTTTTTT.

The CDR3 DNA is TGTGCCAGTAGTGGGGGTTTATGGGGCAATCAGCCCCAGCATTTT. It encodes CASSGGLWGNQPQHF. This chain connects TRBV19 to TRBJ1-5; D may be TRBD1 (5 bases). Germline V CDR1 and CDR2: LNHDA, SQIVND (reference sequence). This CDR3 has 15 residues. V was shortened by 5 bases and J by 2 bases, with 13 bases between the two germline ends. Drawing the rest from reference TRBV19 and TRBJ1-5, the complete variable domain is DGGITQSPKYLFRKEGQNVTLSCEQNLNHDAMYWYRQDPGQGLRLIYYSQIVNDFQKGDIAEGYSVSREKKESFPLTVTSAQKNPTAFYLCASSGGLWGNQPQHFGDGTRLSIL.

At least ten counts were recorded for this clonotype. J is TRBJ2-7 and V is TRBV20-1, with 7 nucleotides matching TRBD1. This CDR3 comprises 14 residues. Germline V gene sequence: CDR1 DFQATT, CDR2 SNEGSKA (reference sequence). Trimming cost V 5 bases and J 0 bases; bases outside gene matches: 7. The CDR3, as DNA: TGCAGTGCTGAGGGGGCTGAAAACTCCTACGAGCAGTACTTC. Protein product: CSAEGAENSYEQYF.

This clonotype was recorded at least ten times. This rearrangement joins TRBV27 to TRBJ2-6, with D uncertain. Germline CDR1 reads MNHEY; CDR2 reads SMNVEV (reference sequence). Trimming removed 6 bases at V and 0 bases at J, with 9 bases between. The CDR3 runs 15 residues. This CDR3 is CASRPLSSGANVLTF. The CDR3 bases are TGTGCCAGCAGACCCTTGAGCTCTGGGGCCAACGTCCTGACTTTC.

The V call is TRBV6-1, the J call TRBJ2-7, with TRBD2 matching over 7 bases. This CDR3 spans 13 amino acids. The J segment lost 1 base and the V segment lost 7 bases, leaving 4 bases of the junction unmatched. CDR1 is MNHNS, CDR2 SASEGT, per germline. CDR3 in DNA: TGTGCCAGCACTCAGGGACTATCCTACGAGCAGTACTTC. This codes for CASTQGLSYEQYF.

This clonotype was observed a handful of times. The chain joins TRBV7-8 to TRBJ1-1, with 8 bases matching TRBD1. Germline assignment: CDR1 SGHVS and CDR2 FQNEAQ. V was clipped by 1 base and J by 1 base; unmatched bases: 5. This CDR3 is built from 16 residues. The CDR3 spells CASSLELGTGNTEAFF. CDR3 sequence (DNA): TGTGCCAGCAGCTTAGAGCTGGGGACAGGGAACACTGAAGCTTTCTTT.

The V call is TRBV29-1, the J call TRBJ1-2; D may be TRBD1 (5 bases). Deletions cut 5 bases from V and 2 bases from J, with 24 bases between. Germline assignment: CDR1 SQVTM and CDR2 ANQGSEA. The CDR3 contains 17 residues. CDR3 residues: CSVWGTPTTRANYGYTF. The CDR3 DNA follows: TGCAGCGTTTGGGGGACCCCAACCACCCGCGCCAACTATGGCTACACCTTC. Full variable domain (rest looked up from reference TRBV29-1 and TRBJ1-2): SAVISQKPSRDICQRGTSLTIQCQVDSQVTMMFWYRQQPGQSLTLIATANQGSEATYESGFVIDKFPISRPNLTFSTLTVSNMSPEDSSIYLCSVWGTPTTRANYGYTFGSGTRLTVV.

This clonotype was seen ten or more times. The V call is TRBV7-3, the J call TRBJ2-3, with D hard to call. This CDR3 contains 18 residues. The V end lost 0 bases, the J end lost 2 bases, and 18 bases lay between the germline ends. Germline assignment: CDR1 SGHTA and CDR2 FQGTGA. CDR3: CASSLTPRVGPLTDTQYF. The CDR3 nucleotides read TGTGCCAGCAGCTTAACGCCTCGAGTCGGGCCCCTCACAGATACGCAGTATTTT. Variable domain in full (rest from reference TRBV7-3 and TRBJ2-3): GAGVSQTPSNKVTEKGKYVELRCDPISGHTALYWYRQSLGQGPEFLIYFQGTGAADDSGLPNDRFFAVRPEGSVSTLKIQRTERGDSAVYLCASSLTPRVGPLTDTQYFGPGTRLTVL.